The 3 T cell receptor beta chains below were found in one sample sequenced in a study of blood T cell repertoires in COVID-19. The method was immunoSEQ multiplex PCR; TCRdb's version includes in-frame clones alone and lacks a portion of them. The sample records 90,000 or so clones, roughly 80% being singletons. The sequenced sample was peripheral blood. All receptors come from an elderly man with active or convalescent COVID-19.

This chain uses TRBV6-1 with TRBJ1-3; 8 nucleotides match TRBD1. J gave up 4 bases and V 4 bases, and 18 bases lay outside the gene matches. This CDR3 contains 19 residues. Germline-derived CDR1 and CDR2 are MNHNS and SASEGT. Here the CDR3 reads CASSARISGQGPSGNTIYF. CDR3 in DNA: TGTGCCAGCAGTGCTAGAATAAGTGGACAGGGCCCATCCGGAAACACCATATATTTT.

The rearrangement joins TRBV7-2 to TRBJ2-7, with 12 positions matching TRBD2. CDR1 is SGHTA, CDR2 FQGNSA, per germline. Trimming at V came to 5 bases and at J to 2 bases, leaving 13 bases not matched to a gene. The CDR3 totals 18 residues. DNA of the CDR3: TGTGCCAGCAGCCCACGGGCTAGCGGGGGGGCCAGGGCCTACGAGCAGTACTTC. It translates to CASSPRASGGARAYEQYF.

The chain joins TRBV11-2 to TRBJ2-1, with 9 bases that match TRBD2. The V and J ends lost 3 bases and 3 bases, in that order; junction bases with no gene match: 3. CDR1 is SGHAT, CDR2 FQNNGV, per germline. The CDR3 totals 15 residues. The CDR3 DNA sequence: TGTGCCAGCAGCTTGGAGCGGGGGGACTACAATGAGCAGTTCTTC. This gives the protein CASSLERGDYNEQFF.